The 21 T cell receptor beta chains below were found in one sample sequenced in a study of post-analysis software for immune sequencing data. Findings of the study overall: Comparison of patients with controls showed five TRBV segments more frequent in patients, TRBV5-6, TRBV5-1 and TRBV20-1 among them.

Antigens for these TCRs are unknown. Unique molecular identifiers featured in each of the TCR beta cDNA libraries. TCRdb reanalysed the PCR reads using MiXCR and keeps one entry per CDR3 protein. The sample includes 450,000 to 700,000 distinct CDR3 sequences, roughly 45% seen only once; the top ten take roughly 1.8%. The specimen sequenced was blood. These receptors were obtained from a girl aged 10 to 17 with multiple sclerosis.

The CDR3 sequence: CASSPYSTSGEYEQYF. CDR3 bases: TGTGCCAGCAGCCCTTACTCCACTAGCGGAGAGTACGAGCAGTACTTC. The chain recombines TRBV7-6 with TRBJ2-7; 8 bases match TRBD2. Germline CDR1 SGHVS, CDR2 FNYEAQ. The CDR3 covers 16 residues. Trimming took 5 bases from V and 4 from J; bases not matched to a gene: 13. The variable domain in full, completed from reference TRBV7-6 and TRBJ2-7, reads GAGVSQSPRYKVTKRGQDVALRCDPISGHVSLYWYRQALGQGPEFLTYFNYEAQQDKSGLPNDRFSAERPEGSISTLTIQRTEQRDSAMYRCASSPYSTSGEYEQYFGPGTRLTVT.

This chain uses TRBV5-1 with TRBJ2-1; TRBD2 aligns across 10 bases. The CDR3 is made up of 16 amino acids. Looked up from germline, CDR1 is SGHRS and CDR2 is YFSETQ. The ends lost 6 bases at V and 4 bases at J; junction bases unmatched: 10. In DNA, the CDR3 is TGCGCCAGCAACTCCCCCCTAGCGGGGGATTACAATGAGCAGTTCTTC. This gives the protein CASNSPLAGDYNEQFF.

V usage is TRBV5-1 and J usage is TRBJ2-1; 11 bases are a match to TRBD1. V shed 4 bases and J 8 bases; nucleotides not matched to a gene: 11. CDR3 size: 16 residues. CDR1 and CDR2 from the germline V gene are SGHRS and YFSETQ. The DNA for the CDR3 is TGCGCCAGCAGCCCAGGACAGGGGGCCCTTTGGGATGAGCAGTTCTTC. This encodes CASSPGQGALWDEQFF. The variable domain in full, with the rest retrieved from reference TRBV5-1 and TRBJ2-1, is KAGVTQTPRYLIKTRGQQVTLSCSPISGHRSVSWYQQTPGQGLQFLFEYFSETQRNKGNFPGRFSGRQFSNSRSEMNVSTLELGDSALYLCASSPGQGALWDEQFFGPGTRLTVL.

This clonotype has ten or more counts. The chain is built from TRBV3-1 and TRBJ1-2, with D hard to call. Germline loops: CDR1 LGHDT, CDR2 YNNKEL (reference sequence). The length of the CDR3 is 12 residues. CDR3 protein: CATQGGFYGYTF. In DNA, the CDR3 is TGTGCGACCCAAGGAGGGTTCTATGGCTACACCTTC.

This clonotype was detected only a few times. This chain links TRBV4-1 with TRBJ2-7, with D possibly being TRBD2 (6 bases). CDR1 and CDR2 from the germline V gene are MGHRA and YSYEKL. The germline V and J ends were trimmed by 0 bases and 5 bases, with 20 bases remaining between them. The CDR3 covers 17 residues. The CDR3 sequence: CASSQEAVRRGGDEQYF. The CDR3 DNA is TGCGCCAGCAGCCAAGAGGCGGTCAGGAGGGGTGGAGACGAGCAGTACTTC.

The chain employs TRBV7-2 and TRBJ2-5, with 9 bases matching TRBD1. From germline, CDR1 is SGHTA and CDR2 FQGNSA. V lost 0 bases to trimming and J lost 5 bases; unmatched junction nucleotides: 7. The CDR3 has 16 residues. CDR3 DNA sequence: TGTGCCAGCAGCTTAGCCCGGGACAGGGACATTGAGACCCAGTACTTC. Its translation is CASSLARDRDIETQYF.

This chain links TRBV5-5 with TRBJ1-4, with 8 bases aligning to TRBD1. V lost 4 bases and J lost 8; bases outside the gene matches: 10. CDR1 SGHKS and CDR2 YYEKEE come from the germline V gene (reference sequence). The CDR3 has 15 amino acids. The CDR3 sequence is CASSADRGSGEKLFF. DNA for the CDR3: TGTGCCAGCAGCGCCGACAGGGGTTCTGGGGAAAAACTGTTTTTT.

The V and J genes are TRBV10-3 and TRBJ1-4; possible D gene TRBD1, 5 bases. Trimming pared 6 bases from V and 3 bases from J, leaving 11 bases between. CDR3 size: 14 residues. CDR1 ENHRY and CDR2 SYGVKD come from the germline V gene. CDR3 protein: CAIREDSANEKLFF. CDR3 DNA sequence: TGTGCCATCAGAGAAGACAGTGCTAATGAAAAACTGTTTTTT.

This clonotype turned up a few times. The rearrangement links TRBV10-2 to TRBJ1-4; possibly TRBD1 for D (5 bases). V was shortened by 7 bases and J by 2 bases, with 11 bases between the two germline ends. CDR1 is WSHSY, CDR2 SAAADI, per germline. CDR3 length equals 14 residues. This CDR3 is CASKDSSTNEKLFF. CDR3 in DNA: TGCGCCAGCAAAGACAGTTCTACTAATGAAAAACTGTTTTTT.

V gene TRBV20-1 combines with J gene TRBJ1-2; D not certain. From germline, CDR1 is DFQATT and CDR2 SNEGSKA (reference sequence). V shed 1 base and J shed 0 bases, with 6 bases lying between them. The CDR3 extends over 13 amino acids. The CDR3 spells CSARVPANYGYTF. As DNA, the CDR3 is TGCAGTGCTAGAGTTCCAGCTAACTATGGCTACACCTTC.

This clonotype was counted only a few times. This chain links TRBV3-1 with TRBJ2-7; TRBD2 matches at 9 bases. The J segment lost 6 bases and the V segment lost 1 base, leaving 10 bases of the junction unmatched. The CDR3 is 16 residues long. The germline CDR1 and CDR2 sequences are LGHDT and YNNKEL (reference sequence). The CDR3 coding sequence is TGTGCCAGCAGCCAAGTCACGGCTAGCGGGACGAGCGAGCAGTACTTC. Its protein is CASSQVTASGTSEQYF.

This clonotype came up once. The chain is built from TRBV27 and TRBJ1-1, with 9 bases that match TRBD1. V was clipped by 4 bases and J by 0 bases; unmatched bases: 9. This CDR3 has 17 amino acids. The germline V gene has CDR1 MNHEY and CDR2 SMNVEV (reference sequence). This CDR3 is CASSSGQGKRVNTEAFF. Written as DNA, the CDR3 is TGTGCCAGCAGTTCCGGACAGGGGAAGAGAGTGAACACTGAAGCTTTCTTT.

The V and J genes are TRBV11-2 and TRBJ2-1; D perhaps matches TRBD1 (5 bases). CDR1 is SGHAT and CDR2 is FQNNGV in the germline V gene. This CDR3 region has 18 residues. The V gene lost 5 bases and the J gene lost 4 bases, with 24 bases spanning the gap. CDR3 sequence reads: CASSRRGRAVGWYNEQFF. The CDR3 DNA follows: TGTGCCAGCAGCCGAAGGGGTCGGGCGGTTGGATGGTACAATGAGCAGTTCTTC.

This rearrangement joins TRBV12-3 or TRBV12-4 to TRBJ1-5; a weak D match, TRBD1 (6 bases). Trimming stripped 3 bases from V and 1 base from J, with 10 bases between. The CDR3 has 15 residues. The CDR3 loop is CASSFSGASNQPQHF. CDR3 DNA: TGTGCCAGCAGTTTTTCGGGGGCGAGCAATCAGCCCCAGCATTTT.

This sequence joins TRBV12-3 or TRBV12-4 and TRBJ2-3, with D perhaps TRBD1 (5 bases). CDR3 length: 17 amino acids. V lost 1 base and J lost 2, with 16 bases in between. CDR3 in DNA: TGTGCCAGCAGTTTAGTTGGGGCAGGAGCAAACACAGATACGCAGTATTTT. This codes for CASSLVGAGANTDTQYF.

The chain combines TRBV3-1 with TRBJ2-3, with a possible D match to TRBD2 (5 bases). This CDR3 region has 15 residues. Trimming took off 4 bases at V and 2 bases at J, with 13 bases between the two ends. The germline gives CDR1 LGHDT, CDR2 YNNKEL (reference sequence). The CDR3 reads CASSRSGIPTDTQYF. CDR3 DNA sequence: TGTGCCAGCAGCCGCTCGGGAATACCCACAGATACGCAGTATTTT.

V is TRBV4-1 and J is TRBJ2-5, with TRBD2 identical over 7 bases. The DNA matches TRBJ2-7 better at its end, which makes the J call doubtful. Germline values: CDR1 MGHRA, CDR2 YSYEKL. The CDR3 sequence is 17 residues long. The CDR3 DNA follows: TGCGCCAGCAGCCAAGATCTAGGGAGGGAGGGAAGCAGCGAGCAGTACTTC. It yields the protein CASSQDLGREGSSEQYF.

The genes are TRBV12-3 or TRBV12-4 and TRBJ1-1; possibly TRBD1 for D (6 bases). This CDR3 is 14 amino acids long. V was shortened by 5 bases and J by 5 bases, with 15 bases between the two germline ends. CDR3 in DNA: TGTGCCAGCAGTCTCTTTGGGGGCGGTACTGAAGCTTTCTTT. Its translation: CASSLFGGGTEAFF.

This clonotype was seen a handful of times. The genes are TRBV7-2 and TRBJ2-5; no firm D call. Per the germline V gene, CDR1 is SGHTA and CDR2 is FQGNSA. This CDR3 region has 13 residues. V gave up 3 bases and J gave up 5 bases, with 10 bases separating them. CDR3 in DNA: TGTGCCAGCAGCTTTGGGAAACTGGAGACCCAGTACTTC. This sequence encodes CASSFGKLETQYF.

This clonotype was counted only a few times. CDR3 sequence reads: CASSRRERGYTF. The CDR3 DNA reads TGTGCCAGCAGCCGCAGGGAGCGCGGCTACACCTTC. The rearrangement joins TRBV3-1 to TRBJ1-2; D might be TRBD1 (5 bases). V was trimmed by 4 bases and J by 8 bases, leaving 11 bases between them. CDR3 length: 12 residues. Germline-derived CDR1 and CDR2 are LGHDT and YNNKEL (reference sequence).

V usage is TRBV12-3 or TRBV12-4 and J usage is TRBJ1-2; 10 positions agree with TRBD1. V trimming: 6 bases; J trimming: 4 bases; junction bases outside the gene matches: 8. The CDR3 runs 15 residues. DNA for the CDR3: TGTGCCAGCAGGGAAAGGGACAGGGGAGGCTATGGCTACACCTTC. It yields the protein CASRERDRGGYGYTF.